This T cell receptor (beta chain) was retrieved from a study of T cell repertoires and leukemia-associated antigens (dated by TCRdb to between 2019 and 2020). General notes on the study: Around 15 million effective reads were obtained overall, with each sample giving about 5.1 to 7 million read pairs and roughly 3 to 5.0 million effective reads. The study aimed to identify which antigen a TCR Vbeta21 clone previously found in CML patients recognizes, using in vitro peptide stimulation of healthy T cells. The investigation overall reported the following: The four groups showed no significant differences in numbers of Vbeta genes (approximately 60), Jbeta genes (14), VDJ rearrangements, or unique CDR3s. The antigen specificity and function of the expanded clones were not directly tested and needed further investigation.

Total RNA was extracted from the cultured T cells using TRIzol reagent. TCRbeta libraries were amplified from RNA using 5' rapid amplification of cDNA ends (5'RACE). Before sequencing, Qubit, an Agilent instrument, and quantitative PCR were used to check library concentration and integrity. Qualified libraries were sequenced on Illumina HiSeq or MiSeq by a commercial service provider. Per the original workflow: TCR sequences in each sample were identified with MiXCR version 1.8.2. Qualified clones required a CDR3 longer than four amino acids, an in-frame nucleotide length, and no stop codon. A read containing the complete CDR3 structure was defined as an effective read. Validation of expanded clones was performed by RT-PCR with 24 Vbeta primers, GeneScan spectratyping, and Sanger sequencing. The public reads were quality trimmed at Q25 with fastp and then assembled into clones with MiXCR by TCRdb, keeping productive beta chains. Rows with one shared CDR3 protein collapse into an entry with the most common genes and DNA. The V and J calls follow TCRdb's processing rather than the paper's. The sample table records about 11,000 distinct CDR3 sequences; roughly two fifths of these occur just once. Of the sample, about a quarter falls within the top ten clones.

CD3+ T cells were initially rested overnight at approximately 2.4 million cells/mL in RPMI 1640 lacking fetal bovine serum. Following the manufacturer's instructions, MACS immunomagnetic beads were used to pull CD3+ T cells out of the PBMCs. This clonotype was observed a handful of times. The clone's antigen remains unknown. The record has no base qualities; no much larger clone is one base away. The germline V gene (reference sequence) specifies DFQATT as CDR1 and SNEGSKA as CDR2. The CDR3 numbers 13 residues from cysteine through phenylalanine. The only DNA kept is the CDR3, 39 bases in frame from the first base. Between the V and J ends, shortened by 0 bases and 0 bases respectively, the junction contains 5 bases.

The specimen sequenced was CD3+ T cells sorted from blood and cultured. The V and J segments used are TRBV20-1 and TRBJ1-2; the D gene cannot be named for sure. The receptor was derived from a female donor in good health. The CDR3: CSARDGPNYGYTF. The sequence in DNA is TGCAGTGCTAGAGACGGACCTAACTATGGCTACACCTTC.